This entry concerns a single T cell receptor (beta chain). This sample was included in a study of T cells in Graves' hyperthyroidism and ophthalmopathy. TCR beta CDR3 regions were amplified from RNA. Researchers ran a first-round RT-PCR on the TCR CDR3 using the HTBI primer set. MiXCR, applied by TCRdb to the multiplex PCR reads, yields one record per CDR3 protein. The sample has around 350,000 distinct CDR3 sequences; about a sixth are singletons. V lost 3 bases to trimming and J lost 0 bases, with 20 bases between them. This CDR3 is built from 19 residues. The source is a woman aged 25-40 years with Graves' hyperthyroidism that later progressed to Graves' ophthalmopathy. The specimen sequenced was blood. This chain joins TRBV12-3 or TRBV12-4 and TRBJ1-4, with D maybe TRBD1 (5 bases). The CDR3 DNA sequence: TGTGCCAGCAGTTTCGTCCGGGAACAGGAGACCGCAACTAATGAAAAACTGTTTTTT. This encodes CASSFVREQETATNEKLFF.